The clone carrying this TCR beta chain was found a few times. A read error may account for a junction end that differs from germline. This CDR3 comprises 15 residues. Per the germline V gene, CDR1 is SNHLY and CDR2 is FYNNEI. A J-beta primer mix and a sample-barcoded 5' primer were used in a second PCR of roughly 6 to 12 cycles. Every sample gave at least 2.5 million paired-end reads containing CDR3. TCRdb passed the 5' RACE reads through MiXCR, listing each CDR3 protein once. Here the sample spans more than 600,000 distinct CDR3 sequences, 25% being singletons. This specimen comes from a study of blood T cells in healthy people across ages. The same specimen was also included in a second study, on T cells of mothers and their children. That study reports: All donors were healthy and Caucasian; they were a few mothers and their six children. Slightly higher, non-significant overlap characterized related mother-child pairs relative to unrelated pairs.

The rearrangement links TRBV2 to TRBJ2-1, with D possibly TRBD2 on 7 matching bases. Sequenced sample: blood. The sequence derives from a boy younger than 18 in good health. Here the CDR3 DNA reads TGTGCCAGCAGCGAAGGGGGGACTACCCGACATGAGCAGTTCTTC. It encodes CASSEGGTTRHEQFF.